This is a list of T cell receptor beta chains from one sample in a study of identical twins. TCRdb analysed the 5' RACE reads with MiXCR anew, one entry per CDR3 protein. Here the sample spans about 160,000 distinct CDR3 sequences, roughly 3.5% being singletons. The sample consisted of memory T cells sorted from blood. The source of these receptors is a man between 18 and 35 years old in good health. Both conserved end residues are trimmed from each CDR3.

j_gene	v_gene	CDR3aa
TRBJ1-6	TRBV19	ASSRTGPNSPLH
TRBJ1-5	TRBV12-3/TRBV12-4	ASSRGTGDNQPQH
TRBJ2-3	TRBV15	ATSRDRIADTQY
TRBJ2-3	TRBV27	ASSWSGSVDGTQY
TRBJ1-5	TRBV5-1	ASSAGTGAGNQPQH
TRBJ2-5	TRBV20-1	SARDLVQETQY
TRBJ1-1	TRBV27	ASSFSTLGNTEAF
TRBJ2-1	TRBV12-3/TRBV12-4	ASKATGTSGQYNEQF
TRBJ2-1	TRBV5-5	ASSLAGAGSSYNEQF
TRBJ2-3	TRBV7-6	ASSLSQDRDTQY
TRBJ2-2	TRBV29-1	SVVVTGRPGELF
TRBJ2-5	TRBV27	ASSMGQLGETQN
TRBJ2-5	TRBV4-2	ASSTRTGDEETQY
TRBJ2-7	TRBV7-7	ASSPSGQGTYEQY
TRBJ2-3	TRBV10-3	AISVDSFQTDTQY
TRBJ1-2	TRBV29-1	SVDRGRWYGYT
TRBJ2-3	TRBV20-1	SAGDSKFIDTQY
TRBJ2-3	TRBV29-1	SVRTGGITDTQY
TRBJ2-3	TRBV28	ASSSIMAQGTDTQY
TRBJ2-1	TRBV5-1	ASSFYARSYNEQF
TRBJ2-1	TRBV5-1	ASSLFAGGPDEQF
TRBJ1-4	TRBV5-1	ASSWDRNEKLF
TRBJ2-1	TRBV2	ASSVLAGEQF
TRBJ2-3	TRBV14	ASSQDQARWTQY
TRBJ2-7	TRBV4-2	ASSQVGTDNYEQY
TRBJ2-3	TRBV5-1	ASSLASGSTDTQY